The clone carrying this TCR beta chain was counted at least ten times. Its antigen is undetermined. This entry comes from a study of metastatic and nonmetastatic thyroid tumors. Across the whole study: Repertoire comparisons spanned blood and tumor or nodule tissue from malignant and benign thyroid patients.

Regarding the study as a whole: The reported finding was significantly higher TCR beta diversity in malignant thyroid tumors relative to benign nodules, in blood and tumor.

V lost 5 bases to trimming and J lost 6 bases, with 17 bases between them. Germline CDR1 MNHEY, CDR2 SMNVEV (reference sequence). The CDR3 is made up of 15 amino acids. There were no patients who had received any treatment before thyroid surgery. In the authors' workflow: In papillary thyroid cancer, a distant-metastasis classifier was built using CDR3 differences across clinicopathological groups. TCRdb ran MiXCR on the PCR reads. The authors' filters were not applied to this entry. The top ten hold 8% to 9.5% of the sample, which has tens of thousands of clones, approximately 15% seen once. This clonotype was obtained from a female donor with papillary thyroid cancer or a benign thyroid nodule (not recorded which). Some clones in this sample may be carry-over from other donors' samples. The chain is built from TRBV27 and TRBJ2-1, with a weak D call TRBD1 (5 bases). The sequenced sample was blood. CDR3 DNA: TGTGCCAGCAGTCTGGGCGTGGGGCCCTTCAATGAGCAGTTCTTC. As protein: CASSLGVGPFNEQFF.